This T cell receptor beta chain was identified in a study of cytomegalovirus exposure and HLA in healthy donors. The V segment lost 8 bases and the J segment 7 bases; nucleotides outside the gene matches: 11. Germline CDR1 and CDR2: SEHNR and FQNEAQ (reference sequence). The CDR3 sequence is 14 residues long. PCR used 60 Vbeta primers and 13 Jbeta primers. The method was immunoSEQ multiplex PCR; TCRdb's version includes in-frame clones alone and lacks a portion of them. This table has over 90,000 clones, roughly 70% appearing once. This clone was observed a handful of times. What it binds is not known. General study results and limits: In vitro data verified a few CMV-associated chains as specific for CMV antigens. Association with HLA alleles at 0.05 false discovery rate was found for 16,951 TCR beta sequences in a later analysis. A later analysis reportedly identified an Asian-associated ancestry cluster as carrying fewer N-insertions than the roughly 720-donor mean.

The sample was PBMCs. The chain recombines TRBV7-9 with TRBJ2-1, with TRBD2 identical over 7 bases. The receptor comes from a woman between 50 and 59 years old in good health and CMV-seronegative. DNA of the CDR3: TGTGCCAGCCACGGCGGGGCGGGAGCGAATGAGCAGTTCTTC. Translation: CASHGGAGANEQFF.